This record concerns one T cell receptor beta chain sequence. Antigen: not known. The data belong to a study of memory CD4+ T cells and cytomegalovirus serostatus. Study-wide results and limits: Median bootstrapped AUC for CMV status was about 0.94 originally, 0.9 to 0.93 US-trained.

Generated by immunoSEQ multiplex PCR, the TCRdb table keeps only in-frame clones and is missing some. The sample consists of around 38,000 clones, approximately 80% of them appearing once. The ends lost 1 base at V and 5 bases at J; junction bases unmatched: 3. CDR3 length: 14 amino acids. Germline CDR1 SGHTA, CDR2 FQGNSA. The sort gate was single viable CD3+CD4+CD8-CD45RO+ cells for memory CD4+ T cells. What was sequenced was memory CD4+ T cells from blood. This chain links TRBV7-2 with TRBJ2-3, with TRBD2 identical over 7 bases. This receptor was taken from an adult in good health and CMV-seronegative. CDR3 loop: CASSLVGGVDTQYF. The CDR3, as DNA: TGTGCCAGCAGCTTAGTTGGGGGGGTAGATACGCAGTATTTT.